Listed below are T cell receptor beta chains from one sample, sequenced in a study of cytomegalovirus exposure and HLA in healthy donors. The table came from immunoSEQ multiplex PCR; TCRdb's copy has only in-frame clones and leaves some out. The data contain roughly 250,000 clones, around four fifths of them seen just once; the ten biggest clones take up 2% to 2.5%. Sequencing was done on a sample of PBMCs. All receptors come from a woman in her forties in good health and CMV-seropositive. Both conserved end residues are part of each CDR3. The D gene is left open where the match is weak. Clone sizes are given selectively: once, few, many, or a class where the clone is expanded.

d_call,v_call,j_call,clone_size,cdr3_aa,cdr3_nt
TRBD2,TRBV19,TRBJ2-1,NA,CASREREIGEQFF,TGTGCCAGTAGGGAGCGGGAGATAGGAGAGCAGTTCTTC
TRBD2,TRBV28,TRBJ2-7,NA,CASGPSGSVSYEQYF,TGTGCCAGCGGTCCAAGCGGGAGTGTCTCCTACGAGCAGTACTTC
NA,TRBV9,TRBJ1-2,once,CASSVSGDINYGYTF,TGTGCCAGCAGCGTGTCGGGGGATATTAACTATGGCTACACCTTC
TRBD2,TRBV12-5,TRBJ2-3,NA,CASGLARSGSFGTDTQYF,TGTGCTAGTGGTTTGGCCCGTAGCGGGAGTTTTGGCACAGATACGCAGTATTTT
TRBD2,TRBV5-1,TRBJ2-5,NA,CASTRAGGGGSETQYF,TGCGCCAGCACCAGAGCGGGAGGAGGGGGTTCGGAGACCCAGTACTTC
NA,TRBV6-1,TRBJ2-3,NA,CASSERVRGLGTDTQYF,TGTGCCAGCAGTGAAAGGGTAAGGGGACTTGGCACAGATACGCAGTATTTT
NA,TRBV7-9,TRBJ2-7,NA,CASSSTYEQYF,TGTGCCAGCAGCTCAACCTACGAGCAGTACTTC
NA,TRBV30,TRBJ2-7,few,CAWRTGQTYEQYF,TGTGCCTGGAGGACAGGCCAGACCTACGAGCAGTACTTC
NA,TRBV19,TRBJ2-4,NA,CATREYSIQYF,TGTGCCACCCGGGAGTATTCAATTCAGTACTTC
TRBD2,TRBV19,TRBJ2-1,NA,CASSNPLTSGEYNEQFF,TGTGCCAGTAGTAACCCCTTGACTAGCGGAGAATACAATGAGCAGTTCTTC
TRBD2,TRBV23-1,TRBJ2-2,NA,CASSQSGGRNTGELFF,TGCGCCAGCAGTCAATCGGGCGGGAGGAACACCGGGGAGCTGTTTTTT
NA,TRBV9,TRBJ1-5,NA,CASSVEGDGDQPQHF,TGTGCCAGCAGCGTAGAGGGGGACGGGGATCAGCCCCAGCATTTT
TRBD2,TRBV4-3,TRBJ2-5,NA,CASSQETSGYQTQYF,TGCGCCAGCAGCCAGGAAACTAGCGGGTACCAGACCCAGTACTTC
TRBD1,TRBV7-6,TRBJ2-6,NA,CASSLEAGGASGANVLTF,TGTGCCAGCAGCTTAGAGGCAGGGGGCGCCTCTGGGGCCAACGTCCTGACTTTC
NA,TRBV11-2,TRBJ2-3,few,CASSPSLDRTDTQYF,TGTGCCAGCAGCCCTAGCCTAGATAGAACAGATACGCAGTATTTT
NA,TRBV4-3,TRBJ2-3,NA,CASRRSRSGTDTQYF,TGCGCCAGCCGTCGATCACGCTCGGGGACAGATACGCAGTATTTT
NA,TRBV7-9,TRBJ1-1,NA,CASSLGQGDTEAFF,TGTGCCAGCAGCTTAGGGCAGGGTGACACTGAAGCTTTCTTT
NA,TRBV6-1,TRBJ1-2,NA,CASSDWGGDGYTF,TGTGCCAGCAGTGATTGGGGAGGAGATGGCTACACCTTC
TRBD1,TRBV7-9,TRBJ1-4,NA,CASSWGQYEKLFF,TGTGCCAGCAGCTGGGGACAGTATGAAAAACTGTTTTTT
TRBD2,TRBV4-1,TRBJ2-3,few,CASSHPGLAGGPAQDTQYF,TGCGCCAGCAGCCACCCCGGACTAGCGGGAGGGCCTGCACAAGATACGCAGTATTTT
NA,TRBV7-9,TRBJ1-1,NA,CASSLAAGAFF,TGTGCCAGCAGCTTAGCGGCGGGAGCTTTCTTT
NA,TRBV19,TRBJ2-5,NA,CASGRRETQYF,TGTGCCAGTGGAAGGAGGGAGACCCAGTACTTC